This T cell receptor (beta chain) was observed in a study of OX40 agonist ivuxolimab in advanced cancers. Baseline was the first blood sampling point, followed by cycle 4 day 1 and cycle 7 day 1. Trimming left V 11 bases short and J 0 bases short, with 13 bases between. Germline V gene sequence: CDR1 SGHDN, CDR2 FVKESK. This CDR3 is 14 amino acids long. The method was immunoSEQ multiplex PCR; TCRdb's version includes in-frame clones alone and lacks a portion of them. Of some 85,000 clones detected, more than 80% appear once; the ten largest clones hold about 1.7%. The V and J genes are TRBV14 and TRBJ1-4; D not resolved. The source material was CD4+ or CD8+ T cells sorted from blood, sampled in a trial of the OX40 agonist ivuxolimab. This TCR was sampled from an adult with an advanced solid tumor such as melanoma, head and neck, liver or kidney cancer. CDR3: CAGRGGPTNEKLFF. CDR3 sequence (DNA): TGTGCCGGCCGCGGAGGACCAACTAATGAAAAACTGTTTTTT.